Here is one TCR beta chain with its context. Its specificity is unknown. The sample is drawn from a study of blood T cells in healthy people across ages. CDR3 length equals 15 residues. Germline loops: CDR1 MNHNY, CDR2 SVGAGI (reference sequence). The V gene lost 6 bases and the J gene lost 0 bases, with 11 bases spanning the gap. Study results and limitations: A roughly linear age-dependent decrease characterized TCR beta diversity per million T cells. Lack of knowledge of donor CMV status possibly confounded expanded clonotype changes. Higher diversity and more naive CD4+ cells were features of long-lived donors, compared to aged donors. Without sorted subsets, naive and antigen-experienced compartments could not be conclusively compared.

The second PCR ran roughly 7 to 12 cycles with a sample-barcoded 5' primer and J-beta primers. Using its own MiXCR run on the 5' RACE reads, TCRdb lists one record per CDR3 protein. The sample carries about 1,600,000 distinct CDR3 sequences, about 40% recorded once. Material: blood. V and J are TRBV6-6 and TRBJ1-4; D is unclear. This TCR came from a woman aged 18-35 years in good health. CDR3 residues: CASSPRPPTNEKLFF. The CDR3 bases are TGTGCCAGCAGCCCCCGGCCCCCAACTAATGAAAAACTGTTTTTT.